The TCR beta chain under discussion was sequenced for a study of blood T cell repertoires in COVID-19 (dated by TCRdb to between 2020 and 2021). Regarding the complete study: Samples from collaborators originated in the United States, Italy and Spain and spanned both the acute and convalescent phases of COVID-19. Samples came from the ongoing ImmuneRACE study (first 160 participants) plus 1,254 subjects from 6 global collaborators. Where HLA class I and class II types were available, the types were taken from metadata supplied by the sample provider, not from assay-based typing. Sample metadata almost always included a de-identified subject ID, COVID-19 status, age in years and sex. The material from the prospective study consisted of cDNA or gDNA derived from T cells, B-cell-depleted T cells, or PBMCs. The dataset comprised deeply sampled blood TCRbeta repertoires from subjects exposed to, actively infected with, or recovered from COVID-19. A freely available public database, intended as a resource for researchers studying the immune response to SARS-CoV-2, is where the repertoires were released.

On this clone itself: The specificity of this receptor is unknown. No per-base quality is available; no much larger clone lies one base away.

Enrolling through a virtual design, the prospective study's participants ranged in age from roughly 18 to 89 years and lived across around 25 United States geographic areas. In the prospective study, participants were assigned to cohorts based on the clinical history participants reported in a screening survey and a study questionnaire. A participant counted as exposed if, within 2 weeks of entering the study, that participant had been in contact with someone who had a PCR-confirmed or clinician-diagnosed COVID-19 case. In the prospective study, whole blood, serum and a nasopharyngeal or oropharyngeal swab were collected from each participant by mobile phlebotomists. Participants in the prospective study had the option to provide additional blood draws and questionnaires over a roughly two-month period. Prospective study blood samples were shipped either frozen or at room temperature before DNA extraction.

TCRbeta CDR3 regions were amplified from genomic DNA using the immunoSEQ Assay, a bias-controlled multiplex PCR. In the original analysis: The number of nucleated cells in each sample was estimated from the amplification of reference gene primers within the assay. To quantify the absolute abundance of each unique TCRbeta CDR3 rearrangement, sequence reads were collapsed and filtered. For each sample, productive Simpson clonality was calculated as the square root of Simpson's diversity index across productive rearrangements. The table was pulled from immuneACCESS by TCRdb, which kept in-frame rearrangements only. Such tables lose some clones; where checked, under half of the loss comes from unresolved V genes, and the rest has no known cause. For V, J and clone size, that table is used; D and trimming come from the DNA. The table for this sample lists around 250,000 clones; 88% of them were counted only once. The top ten constitute over 2.5% of the sample.

What the study reported, not specific to this receptor: The amount of clinical and demographic metadata varied by source and participant and was provided uncurated.

Spanning cysteine to phenylalanine, the CDR3 consists of 15 amino acids. The sequence is cut down to CDR3 DNA, 45 bases in frame from base 1. V is pared back by 5 bases and J by 2 bases, with 15 bases lying between the germline termini. The germline V gene supplies CDR1 SGHTA and CDR2 FQGTGA. Sequenced input: PBMCs or T cells enriched from blood (not recorded which). The sequence derives from a woman aged 40 to 50 who had been exposed to COVID-19. The V gene is TRBV7-3 and the J gene is TRBJ2-5, with an unclear D gene assignment. Read as DNA, the sequence is TGTGCCAGCAGCCCGAATTCTGGCTCACAAGAGACCCAGTACTTC. It encodes CASSPNSGSQETQYF. Outside the CDR3, residues come from the reference TRBV7-3 and TRBJ2-5 proteins, so the full variable domain is: GAGVSQTPSNKVTEKGKYVELRCDPISGHTALYWYRQSLGQGPEFLIYFQGTGAADDSGLPNDRFFAVRPEGSVSTLKIQRTERGDSAVYLCASSPNSGSQETQYFGPGTRLLVL.